This TCR beta chain was observed in a study of human T cells and chemical hapten exposure. Germline loops: CDR1 SQVTM, CDR2 ANQGSEA. V lost 3 bases to trimming and J lost 4 bases, with 6 bases between them. This CDR3 is built from 11 residues. Each CDR3 protein is one row after TCRdb ran MiXCR on the RACE reads. The table has 300,000 to 400,000 distinct CDR3 sequences, about 7% seen once. Stated time point: patch test 1, 2 weeks after DPC sensitization. Treatment in this sample: therapeutic diphenylcyclopropenone sensitization with weekly scalp DPC. Specimen: whole blood, collected in connection with sensitization to the hapten diphenylcyclopropenone (DPC). The clonotype originates from a woman under 30 with alopecia areata. Some clones in this sample may be carry-over from other donors' samples. The J gene is TRBJ1-1, the V gene TRBV29-1; no clear D gene. CDR3 bases: TGCAGCGTTGATATCGGCACTGAAGCTTTCTTT. Translation: CSVDIGTEAFF.